This T cell receptor (beta chain) was profiled in a study of CD8+ T cells in alopecia areata (dated by TCRdb to about 2018). About the investigation overall: The treated patients, all with moderate-to-severe alopecia areata, were enrolled in an open-label pilot trial of oral tofacitinib given at 5 to 10 mg twice daily. Clonality in the scalp was compared among normal scalp (n=4), patchy alopecia areata scalp (n=8), and alopecia totalis/universalis scalp (n=8). For the treated patients, the SALT score, which quantifies what percentage of scalp surface area is affected, served as the measure of disease severity. RNA was extracted with the PAXgene miRNA kit for fixed scalp, the miRNeasy kit for PBMCs, and the RNeasy kit for mouse skin. TCRbeta CDR3 regions were amplified by immunoSEQ multiplex PCR with 35 Vbeta forward and 13 Jbeta reverse primers. In both human patients and the C3H/HeJ mouse model, the study applied high-throughput TCRbeta sequencing to look at T cell clonal expansion in alopecia areata. Patients stayed on tofacitinib for 6 to 18 months and then had 6 months of follow-up off drug so that delayed response and recurrence could be assessed. Tofacitinib-treated patients had biopsies at baseline and at 4 and 24 weeks of treatment, with a later scalp biopsy in several patients. On the human side, TCRbeta sequencing was run on scalp tissue and on sorted CD4+ and CD8+ peripheral blood T cells from healthy controls and from alopecia areata patients with either patchy or totalis/universalis disease.

Libraries were made using the immunoSEQ multiplex PCR assay. RNA was extracted from all samples and reverse transcribed into cDNA as template for TCR sequencing. SuperScript III was used for first-strand cDNA synthesis, primed with a 2:1 mix of oligo-dT and random hexamers. A synthetic immune receptor repertoire was used to gauge amplification bias, and whatever bias remained was removed computationally. In the source study's methods: Raw reads were preprocessed to remove errors, and CDR3 was defined according to IMGT conventions as the region from the conserved cysteine to phenylalanine. Clonality was calculated as 1 minus Shannon entropy normalized by log2 of the number of productive unique TCRs. Whether each scalp clone was CD4 or CD8 was inferred by checking scalp TCRbeta sequences against the CD4 and CD8 repertoires from sorted blood. TCRdb's version of the immuneACCESS table is confined to in-frame rearrangements and falls short of the full clone set. An unresolved V gene accounts for under half of the shortfall where checked; the remainder is of unknown origin. D and trimming were read from the DNA, whereas the V and J calls and clone size are those reported in that table. In this sample the table shows 120,000 to 150,000 clones, about 88% of which occur a single time. Less than 15% of the sample is taken by the ten largest.

Overall study results and their limits: During tofacitinib treatment, many expanded lesional clones remained in scalp and blood, and this persistence may partly explain relapse after treatment is stopped. Resident alphabeta T cells in normal human skin are also sequenced, complicating scalp TCR repertoire analysis, unlike mouse skin dominated by gammadelta T cells. Shared TCR sequences between patients were less evident than in mice, which may be partly attributable to HLA diversity in the patient population. Scalp clonality and the number of expanded CD8+ clones among the top 100 scalp clones were significantly decreased by tofacitinib. Compared with normal scalp, lesional scalp had higher clonality and more expanded CD8+ clones, particularly in alopecia totalis/universalis, a pattern that suggests antigenic drive. Because the treated cohort was small and included a single nonresponder, larger studies are needed to assess links between baseline CD8+ expansion and response.

V loses 1 base of germline sequence and J loses 3 bases, and the interval between the two ends is 13 bases. The cysteine opens and the phenylalanine closes a CDR3 of 15 amino acids. Only the CDR3 region is kept as DNA, spanning 45 bases read in frame from base 1. Sequences SEHNR (CDR1) and FQNEAQ (CDR2) are obtained from the germline V gene (reference sequence). A word on this clone: Its recognized antigen is unknown. No per-base quality is available; no much larger clone lies one base away.

The time point tag for this specimen amounts to: 4 weeks on oral tofacitinib. Taken with the paper, the label for treatment or condition translates to: oral pan-JAK inhibitor, 5-10 mg twice daily. From alopecia areata patients, peripheral blood was collected along with lesional scalp punch biopsies. PBMCs were isolated by density centrifugation and stained for CD3, CD4 and CD8, and CD4+ and CD8+ T cells were sorted on a FACSAria. The V gene is TRBV7-9 and the J gene is TRBJ2-7, with no confident D gene call. The specimen was CD8+ T cells sorted from blood, collected at week 4, from a patient treated with tofacitinib. The TCR comes from a human donor with alopecia areata. The DNA is as follows: TGTGCCAGCAGCTTAGGAATGTCGCGCCACTACGAGCAGTACTTC. Its translation reads: CASSLGMSRHYEQYF.